This TCR beta chain was identified in a study of blood T cell repertoires in COVID-19 (dated by TCRdb to about 2020). Study-level background: Samples from collaborators originated in the United States, Italy and Spain and spanned both the acute and convalescent phases of COVID-19. The prospective study material was composed of cDNA or gDNA derived from T cells, B-cell-depleted T cells, or PBMCs. The dataset comprised deeply sampled blood TCRbeta repertoires from subjects exposed to, actively infected with, or recovered from COVID-19. The repertoires were released in a freely available public database intended as a resource for research on the immune response to SARS-CoV-2. Samples were obtained from the ongoing ImmuneRACE study (first 160 participants) and from some 1,200 subjects provided by 6 global collaborators. Sample metadata almost always included a de-identified subject ID, COVID-19 status, age in years and sex. Where available, HLA class I and class II types were obtained from metadata supplied by the sample provider rather than from assay-based typing. Overall study outcomes, separate from this receptor: The amount of clinical and demographic metadata varied by source and participant and was provided uncurated.

One collaborating source in Seattle enrolled patients while the patients were actively infected and followed the patients over time throughout the course of disease. Collaborating institutions collected whole blood in K2EDTA tubes following their own protocols. For TCRbeta analysis, collaborators shipped samples as frozen whole blood, isolated PBMCs, or DNA extracted from either of those sample types. On this clone: Its antigen specificity is not known. The input lacks base qualities; no much larger clone sits a single base away.

The CDR3 contains 15 residues, cysteine and valine counted. CDR3 DNA is the only sequence kept; it has 45 bases, read in frame from the first base. The germline V gene sets CDR1 to SNHLY and CDR2 to FYNNEI. Between the V and J ends, shortened by 11 bases and 0 bases respectively, the junction contains 20 bases. TCRbeta CDR3 regions were amplified from genomic DNA using the immunoSEQ Assay, a bias-controlled multiplex PCR. Regarding the original processing steps: Nucleated cell counts per sample were estimated from amplification of reference gene primers within the assay. To quantify the absolute abundance of each unique TCRbeta CDR3 rearrangement, sequence reads were collapsed and filtered. For each sample, productive Simpson clonality was calculated by taking the square root of Simpson's diversity index across productive rearrangements. What TCRdb holds here is the immuneACCESS table cut down to in-frame rearrangements. Part of the clones is not present; checked against another copy, under half of the missing clones reflect an unresolved V gene, and the others are unexplained. That table gives V, J and clone size, and the DNA gave D and trimming. This sample gives a few hundred thousand clones in total; about nine tenths of them show up just once. Of the sample, about 2% falls within the top ten clones.

The sequence is built from TRBV2 and TRBJ2-7; the D segment could be TRBD1, given 6 matching bases. This TCR came from a woman aged 25-40 years with COVID-19, enrolled during active disease. The sample consisted of peripheral blood. The sequenced DNA is TGTGCCTCCAAAAAACAGGGTTCATACTCCTACGAGCAGTACGTC. This yields the protein CASKKQGSYSYEQYV.